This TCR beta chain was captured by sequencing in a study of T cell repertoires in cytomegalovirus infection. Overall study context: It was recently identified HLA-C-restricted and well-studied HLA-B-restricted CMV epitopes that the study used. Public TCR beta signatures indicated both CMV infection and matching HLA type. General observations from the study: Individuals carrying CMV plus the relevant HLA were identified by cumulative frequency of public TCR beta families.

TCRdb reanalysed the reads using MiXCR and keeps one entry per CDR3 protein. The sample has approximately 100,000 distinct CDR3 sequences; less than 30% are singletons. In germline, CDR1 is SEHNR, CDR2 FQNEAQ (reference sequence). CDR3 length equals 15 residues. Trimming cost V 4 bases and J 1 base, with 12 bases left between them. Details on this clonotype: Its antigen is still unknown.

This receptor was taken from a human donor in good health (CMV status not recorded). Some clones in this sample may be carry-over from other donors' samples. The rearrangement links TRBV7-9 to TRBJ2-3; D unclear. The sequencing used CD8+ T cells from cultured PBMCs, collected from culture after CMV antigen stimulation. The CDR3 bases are TGTGCCAGCAGCTCCGCAGACACTGGCACAGATACGCAGTATTTT. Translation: CASSSADTGTDTQYF.